The present T cell receptor beta chain was sequenced within a study of T cells in Graves' hyperthyroidism and ophthalmopathy. Each diagnosis drew on symptoms, thyroxine, TRAb, thyroid ultrasound and orbital computed tomography findings. Germline V CDR1 and CDR2: DFQATT, SNEGSKA (reference sequence). V shed 0 bases, J shed 4 bases, and the junction held 14 bases outside the gene matches. The CDR3 runs 18 residues. Study-wide results and limits: Model predictions of ophthalmopathy came a median roughly 6.7 months before onset. Most clonotypes expanded in the thyroid (above 0.001) were also present in blood.

To note about this clonotype: The antigen is undetermined.

Regions amplified from RNA transcripts were the TCR beta CDR3 regions. A set of HTBI primers served as the primers for a first-round RT-PCR of the TCR CDR3. TCRdb reprocessed the multiplex PCR reads via MiXCR and lists one record per CDR3 protein. The sample includes fewer than 350,000 distinct CDR3 sequences, around 20% of them seen just once. The sequence derives from a man aged 45-65 years with Graves' ophthalmopathy. The rearrangement uses TRBV20-1 and TRBJ2-3; TRBD2 matches at 9 bases. The sequenced sample was blood. CDR3 sequence reads: CSARDLGGRVTGADTQYF. The CDR3 DNA reads as TGCAGTGCTAGAGATCTGGGCGGGAGGGTCACAGGGGCAGATACGCAGTATTTT.